The 6 T cell receptor beta chains in this list originate from one sample, sequenced in a study of CD8 T cells in Susac syndrome. It was with random hexamers that about 0.45 to 1 ug RNA was reverse transcribed. MiXCR was run by TCRdb on the immunoSEQ multiplex PCR reads, yielding one entry per CDR3 protein. Altogether around 270,000 distinct CDR3 sequences are present, almost 85% being singletons, with the ten largest covering about 0.22%. Sequences were obtained from CD8+ T cells from PBMCs. The receptors were gathered from a human donor with multiple sclerosis.

CDR3 loop: CASTTHGGNEQFF. The DNA of the CDR3 is TGTGCCAGCACCACCCATGGGGGAAATGAGCAGTTCTTC. V usage is TRBV6-5 and J usage is TRBJ2-1; D is perhaps TRBD1 or TRBD2 (5 bases each). The germline gives CDR1 MNHEY, CDR2 SVGAGI. V lost 7 bases to trimming and J lost 7 bases, with 14 bases between them. This CDR3 comprises 13 residues.

V is TRBV28 and J is TRBJ1-5; 12 bases map to TRBD1. V shed 2 bases and J 7 bases; nucleotides not matched to a gene: 6. This CDR3 has 16 residues. Germline V lookup: CDR1 MDHEN, CDR2 SYDVKM. In DNA, the CDR3 is TGTGCCAGCAGTTTAAGGGGACAGGGGGCAGGACAGCCCCAGCATTTT. The encoded protein is CASSLRGQGAGQPQHF.

V usage is TRBV5-1 and J usage is TRBJ2-1; perhaps TRBD2 as D (5 bases). V was cut by 3 bases and J by 4 bases, with 5 bases left in between. Germline V gene sequence: CDR1 SGHRS, CDR2 YFSETQ. This CDR3 is built from 12 residues. The CDR3 loop reads CASSWRYNEQFF. Written as DNA, the CDR3 is TGCGCCAGCAGCTGGAGGTACAATGAGCAGTTCTTC.

The chain uses TRBV27 and TRBJ2-1; TRBD2 matches at 9 bases. The germline CDR1 and CDR2 sequences are MNHEY and SMNVEV (reference sequence). CDR3 length: 17 amino acids. Trimming removed 4 bases from V and 6 bases from J; junction bases left unmatched: 13. The CDR3 DNA follows: TGTGCCAGCAGTTACGTTGGGGCGGGAGGGCCAGTCAATGAGCAGTTCTTC. As protein: CASSYVGAGGPVNEQFF.

The chain couples TRBV27 to TRBJ2-1, with TRBD2 matching 8 bases. Unmatched junction bases numbered 4, after V lost 6 bases and J lost 0 bases. The CDR3 has 15 amino acids. Germline CDR1 is MNHEY and CDR2 is SMNVEV (reference sequence). The CDR3 sequence is CASSRGLGSYNEQFF. In DNA form, the CDR3 reads TGTGCCAGCAGCCGGGGACTAGGCTCCTACAATGAGCAGTTCTTC.

The chain joins TRBV4-3 to TRBJ2-3; D is ambiguous. This CDR3 region has 17 residues. The V and J ends lost 3 bases and 0 bases respectively, with 16 bases between them. The germline V gene has CDR1 LGHNA and CDR2 YSLEER. The CDR3, as DNA: TGCGCCAGCAGCCACGCGTGGTTTCCAGTTAGCACAGATACGCAGTATTTT. This gives the protein CASSHAWFPVSTDTQYF.